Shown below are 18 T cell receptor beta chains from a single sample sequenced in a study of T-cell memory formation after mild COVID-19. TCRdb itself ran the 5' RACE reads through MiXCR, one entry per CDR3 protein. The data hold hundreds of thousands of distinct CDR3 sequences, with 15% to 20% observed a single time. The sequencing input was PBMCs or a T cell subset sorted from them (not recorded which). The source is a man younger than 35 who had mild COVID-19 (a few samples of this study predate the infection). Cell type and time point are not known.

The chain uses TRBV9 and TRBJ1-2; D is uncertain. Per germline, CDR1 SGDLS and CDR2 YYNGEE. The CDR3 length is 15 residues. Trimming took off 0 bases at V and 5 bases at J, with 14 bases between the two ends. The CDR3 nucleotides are TGTGCCAGCAGCGTAGCTCAGGCTGGGGTATATGGCTACACCTTC. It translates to CASSVAQAGVYGYTF.

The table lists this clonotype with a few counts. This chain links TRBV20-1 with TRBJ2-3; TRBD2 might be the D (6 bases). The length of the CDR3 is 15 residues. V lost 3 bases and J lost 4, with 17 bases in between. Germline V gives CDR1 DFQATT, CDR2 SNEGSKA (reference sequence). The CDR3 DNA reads TGCAGTGCTAGTCCCATCGGGGAGGCCGCAGATACGCAGTATTTT. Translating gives CSASPIGEAADTQYF.

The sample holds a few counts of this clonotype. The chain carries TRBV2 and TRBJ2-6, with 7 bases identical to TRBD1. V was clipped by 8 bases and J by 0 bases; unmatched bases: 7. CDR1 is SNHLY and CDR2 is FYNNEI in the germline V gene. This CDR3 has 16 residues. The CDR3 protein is CASSETGPSGANVLTF. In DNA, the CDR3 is TGTGCCAGCTCGGAGACAGGGCCCTCTGGGGCCAACGTCCTGACTTTC.

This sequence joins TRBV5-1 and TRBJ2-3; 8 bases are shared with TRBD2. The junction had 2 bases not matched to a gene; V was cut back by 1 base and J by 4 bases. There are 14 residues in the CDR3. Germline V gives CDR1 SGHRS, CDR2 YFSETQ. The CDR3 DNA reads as TGCGCCAGCAGCTTGACGGGGGGGCCAGATACGCAGTATTTT. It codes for CASSLTGGPDTQYF.

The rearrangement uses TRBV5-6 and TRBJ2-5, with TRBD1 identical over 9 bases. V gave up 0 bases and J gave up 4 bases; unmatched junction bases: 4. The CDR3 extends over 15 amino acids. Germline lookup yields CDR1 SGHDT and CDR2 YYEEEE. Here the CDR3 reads CASSLGDRVPETQYF. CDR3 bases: TGTGCCAGCAGCTTGGGGGACAGGGTACCAGAGACCCAGTACTTC.

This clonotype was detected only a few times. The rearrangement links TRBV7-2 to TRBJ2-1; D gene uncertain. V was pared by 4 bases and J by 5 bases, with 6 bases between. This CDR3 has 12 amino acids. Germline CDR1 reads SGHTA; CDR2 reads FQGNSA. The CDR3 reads CASSSTHNEQFF. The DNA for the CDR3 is TGTGCCAGCAGCTCTACCCACAATGAGCAGTTCTTC. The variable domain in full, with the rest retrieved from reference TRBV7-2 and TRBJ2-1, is GAGVSQSPSNKVTEKGKDVELRCDPISGHTALYWYRQSLGQGLEFLIYFQGNSAPDKSGLPSDRFSAERTGGSVSTLTIQRTQQEDSAVYLCASSSTHNEQFFGPGTRLTVL.

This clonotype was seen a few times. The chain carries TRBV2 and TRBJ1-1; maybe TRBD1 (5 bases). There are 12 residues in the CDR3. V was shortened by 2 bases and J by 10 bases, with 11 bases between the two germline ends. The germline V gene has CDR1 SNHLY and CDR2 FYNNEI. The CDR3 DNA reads TGTGCCAGCAGTGAACCCGGACAAACAGCTTTCTTT. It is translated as CASSEPGQTAFF.

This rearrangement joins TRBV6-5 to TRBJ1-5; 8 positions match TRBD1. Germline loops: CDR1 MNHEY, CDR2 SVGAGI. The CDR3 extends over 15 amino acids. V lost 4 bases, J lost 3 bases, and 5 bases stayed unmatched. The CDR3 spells CASSSTGALNQPQHF. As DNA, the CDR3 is TGTGCCAGCAGTTCGACAGGGGCCCTCAATCAGCCCCAGCATTTT.

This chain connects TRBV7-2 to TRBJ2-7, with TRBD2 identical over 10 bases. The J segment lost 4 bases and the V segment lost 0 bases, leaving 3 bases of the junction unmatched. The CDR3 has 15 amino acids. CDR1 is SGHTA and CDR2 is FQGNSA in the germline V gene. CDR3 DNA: TGTGCCAGCAGCTTAGCTAGCGGGGGGACTTACGAGCAGTACGTC. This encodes CASSLASGGTYEQYV.

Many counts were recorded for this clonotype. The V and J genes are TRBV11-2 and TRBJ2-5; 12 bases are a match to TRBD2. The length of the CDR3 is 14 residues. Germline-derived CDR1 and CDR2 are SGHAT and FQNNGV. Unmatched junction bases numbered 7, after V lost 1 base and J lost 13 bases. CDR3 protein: CASSLVPSGGARYF. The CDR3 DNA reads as TGTGCCAGCAGCTTAGTCCCTAGCGGGGGGGCCCGGTACTTC.

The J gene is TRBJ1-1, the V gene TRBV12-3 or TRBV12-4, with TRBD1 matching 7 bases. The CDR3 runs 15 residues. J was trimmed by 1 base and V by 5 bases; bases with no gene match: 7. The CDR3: CASSPLTGWNTEAFF. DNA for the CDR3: TGTGCCAGCAGTCCGCTGACAGGGTGGAACACTGAAGCTTTCTTT.

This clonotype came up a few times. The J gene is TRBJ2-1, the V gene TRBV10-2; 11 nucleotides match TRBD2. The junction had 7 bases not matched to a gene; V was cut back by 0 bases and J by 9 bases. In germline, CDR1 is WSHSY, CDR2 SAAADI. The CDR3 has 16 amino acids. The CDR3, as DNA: TGCGCCAGCAGTGAGTCTATAGCGGGGGGGCGGAGTGAGCAGTTCTTC. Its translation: CASSESIAGGRSEQFF.

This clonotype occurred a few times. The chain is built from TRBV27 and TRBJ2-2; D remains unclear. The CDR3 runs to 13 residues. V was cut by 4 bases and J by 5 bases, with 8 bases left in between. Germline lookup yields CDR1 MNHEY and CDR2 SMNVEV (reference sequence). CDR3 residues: CASSYTLTGELFF. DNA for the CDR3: TGTGCCAGCAGTTACACTTTAACCGGGGAGCTGTTTTTT.

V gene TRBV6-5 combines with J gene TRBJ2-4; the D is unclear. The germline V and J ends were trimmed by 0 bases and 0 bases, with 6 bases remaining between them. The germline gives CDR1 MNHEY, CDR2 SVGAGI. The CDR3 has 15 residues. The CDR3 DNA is TGTGCCAGCAGTTACTCGGGTAAAGCCAAAAACATTCAGTACTTC. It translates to CASSYSGKAKNIQYF.

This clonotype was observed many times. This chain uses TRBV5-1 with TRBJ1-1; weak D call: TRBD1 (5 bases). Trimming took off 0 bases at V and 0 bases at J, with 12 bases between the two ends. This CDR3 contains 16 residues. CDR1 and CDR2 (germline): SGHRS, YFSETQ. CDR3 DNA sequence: TGCGCCAGCAGCTTGGGTACAACAGGCATGAACACTGAAGCTTTCTTT. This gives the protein CASSLGTTGMNTEAFF.

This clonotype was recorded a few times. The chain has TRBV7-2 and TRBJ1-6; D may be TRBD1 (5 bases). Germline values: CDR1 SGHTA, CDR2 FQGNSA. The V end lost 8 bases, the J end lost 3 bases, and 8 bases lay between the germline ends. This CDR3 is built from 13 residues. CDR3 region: CASQGDYNSPLHF. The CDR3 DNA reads TGTGCCAGCCAAGGGGACTATAATTCACCCCTCCACTTT.

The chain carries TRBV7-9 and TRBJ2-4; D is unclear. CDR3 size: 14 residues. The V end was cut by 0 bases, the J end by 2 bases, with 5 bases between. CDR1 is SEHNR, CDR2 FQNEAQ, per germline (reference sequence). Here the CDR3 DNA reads TGTGCCAGCAGCTTAGCAGGGACCAAAAACATTCAGTACTTC. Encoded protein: CASSLAGTKNIQYF.

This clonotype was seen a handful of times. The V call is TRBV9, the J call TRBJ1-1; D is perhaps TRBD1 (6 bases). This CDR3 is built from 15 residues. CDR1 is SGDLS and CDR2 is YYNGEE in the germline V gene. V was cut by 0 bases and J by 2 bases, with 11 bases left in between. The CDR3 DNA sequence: TGTGCCAGCAGCGTAGTAGACAGGTATAACACTGAAGCTTTCTTT. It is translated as CASSVVDRYNTEAFF.